This TCR beta chain was retrieved from a study of TIL therapy for anti-PD-1-resistant metastatic lung cancer. Study information: Patients had a median age of around 56 years (range 38-75).

Time point meaning: pre-treatment sample, taken before nivolumab and TIL therapy. The libraries were made with immunoSEQ v3. Sequencing depth was around 1.9 million read pairs for survey level, roughly 4.5-6.5 million for deep. Profiling relied on immunoSEQ multiplex PCR, and the TCRdb table lists in-frame clones only, not all of them. The data show 35,000 to 55,000 clones, with around three quarters seen just once and around 16% held by the top ten. This clonotype was obtained from a man aged 65 to 85 with non-small cell lung cancer. This sample comprised blood, obtained at baseline.

Here the CDR3 reads CASSFLGRVGEQYF. The CDR3 nucleotides are TGTGCCAGCAGTTTTTTAGGAAGAGTTGGCGAGCAGTACTTC. The chain carries TRBV27 and TRBJ2-7; D is ambiguous. CDR1 and CDR2 (germline): MNHEY, SMNVEV (reference sequence). This CDR3 contains 14 residues. Trimming shortened V by 3 bases and J by 6 bases, and 15 bases separated the two germline ends.